These T cell receptor beta chains were read from a single sample in a study of blood T cell repertoires in COVID-19. Sequencing was performed with immunoSEQ multiplex PCR; in TCRdb, only in-frame clones are kept and a portion is missing. Altogether some 370,000 clones are present, over 80% being singletons, with the ten largest covering approximately 5%. The sequenced sample was PBMCs or T cells enriched from blood (not recorded which). These receptors were collected from a woman in her forties or fifties who had recovered from COVID-19. Both conserved end residues are part of each CDR3.

j_gene: TRBJ2-7; v_gene: TRBV4-3; CDR3aa: CASSQKAAGAYEQYF
j_gene: TRBJ1-2; v_gene: TRBV30; CDR3aa: CAWSKGQIVYGYTF
j_gene: TRBJ1-2; v_gene: TRBV28; CDR3aa: CASQTGVDGYTF
j_gene: TRBJ2-2; v_gene: TRBV9; CDR3aa: CASTEGVYTGELFF
j_gene: TRBJ2-5; v_gene: TRBV6-6; CDR3aa: CASSYPSLTQETQYF
j_gene: TRBJ2-3; v_gene: TRBV18; CDR3aa: CASSPPSTDTQYF
j_gene: TRBJ2-1; v_gene: TRBV19; CDR3aa: CASAGGPHEQFF
j_gene: TRBJ1-4; v_gene: TRBV19; CDR3aa: CASSSIGSPSTNEKLFF
j_gene: TRBJ1-6; v_gene: TRBV12-3/TRBV12-4; CDR3aa: CASSPRVYSPLHF
j_gene: TRBJ2-1; v_gene: TRBV3-1/TRBV3-2; CDR3aa: CASSQTQTGAIEQFF
j_gene: TRBJ1-1; v_gene: TRBV7-3; CDR3aa: CASSLSVLNTEAFF
j_gene: TRBJ2-5; v_gene: TRBV5-1; CDR3aa: CASSLLAGSLGETQYF
j_gene: TRBJ1-2; v_gene: TRBV24-1; CDR3aa: CATSDLRSGRVYGYTF
j_gene: TRBJ2-3; v_gene: TRBV5-1; CDR3aa: CASSSHNGEAFLSTDTQYF
j_gene: TRBJ2-3; v_gene: TRBV25-1; CDR3aa: CASSGPSLAGGFTDTQYF
j_gene: TRBJ1-2; v_gene: TRBV5-1; CDR3aa: CASSVSRGSGGYTF
j_gene: TRBJ2-2; v_gene: TRBV28; CDR3aa: CASSRDSVSGTGELFF